This T cell receptor (beta chain) was recorded in a study of CD8 T cells in Susac syndrome. Study context: The Susac syndrome patients were therapy-naive, on corticosteroids, or on intravenous immunoglobulin alone at blood draw. Whole-study findings and limits: The CD4+ T cell repertoires, which came from Susac syndrome patients, showed no sign of clonal expansion.

TEMRA cells were FACS-enriched, unlike CD8+ and CD4+ T cells, which were negatively isolated. An amount of RNA that ranged from roughly 0.5 to 1 ug was reverse transcribed with random hexamers. An immunoSEQ multiplex PCR generated amplified TCR beta CDR3 products spanning 54 Vbeta and 13 Jbeta. TCRdb redid the calling of the immunoSEQ multiplex PCR reads with MiXCR, one entry per CDR3 protein. The table records 150,000 to 200,000 distinct CDR3 sequences, roughly nine tenths of them present only once. The germline V gene has CDR1 SGHTA and CDR2 FQGNSA. The length of the CDR3 is 15 residues. The junction had 1 base not matched to a gene; V was cut back by 2 bases and J by 4 bases. About this clonotype itself: The target antigen is unknown.

The chain couples TRBV7-2 to TRBJ2-2; the match to TRBD2 covers 10 bases. The receptor was derived from a human donor with Susac syndrome. The sequencing input was CD4+ T cells from PBMCs. CDR3 bases: TGTGCCAGCAGCTTAAGCGGGAGGGGCACCGGGGAGCTGTTTTTT. This codes for CASSLSGRGTGELFF.